These 10 T cell receptor beta chains originate from one sample sequenced in a study of blood T cells in healthy people across ages. Primed by a sample-barcoded 5' primer and a J-beta primer mix, a second PCR proceeded for 7 to 11 cycles. TCRdb redid the calling of the 5' RACE reads with MiXCR, one entry per CDR3 protein. The data show some 930,000 distinct CDR3 sequences, about 29% seen once. The same sample was also studied in work on T cells of mothers and their children.

Material: blood. These TCRs come from a middle-aged woman in good health.

Points on this clonotype: A clone one base away is much larger, so this may be a read error. The CDR3 here is CAGSLGTGVSPYF. As DNA, the CDR3 is TGTGCCGGCAGCTTGGGGACAGGGGTGAGTCCGTACTTC. The rearrangement uses TRBV5-5 and TRBJ2-7; 10 bases are a match to TRBD1. Germline V gives CDR1 SGHKS, CDR2 YYEKEE (reference sequence). This CDR3 has 13 residues.

This sequence joins TRBV7-3 and TRBJ1-2; D is ambiguous. Germline V gene sequence: CDR1 SGHTA, CDR2 FQGTGA. Deletions cut 6 bases from V and 11 bases from J, with 16 bases between. CDR3 size: 12 residues. The CDR3 loop is CASSLGRTAYTF. In DNA form, the CDR3 reads TGTGCCAGCAGTCTCGGCAGGACGGCATACACCTTC. Supplemented by reference TRBV7-3 and TRBJ1-2, the full variable domain reads GAGVSQTPSNKVTEKGKYVELRCDPISGHTALYWYRQSLGQGPEFLIYFQGTGAADDSGLPNDRFFAVRPEGSVSTLKIQRTERGDSAVYLCASSLGRTAYTFGSGTRLTVV.

This clonotype has more than one count but fewer than ten. The chain links TRBV7-9 to TRBJ2-1; D may be TRBD2 (6 bases). The germline gives CDR1 SEHNR, CDR2 FQNEAQ (reference sequence). This CDR3 contains 15 residues. With 8 bases removed from V and 7 bases from J, the gap between germline ends came to 21 bases. The CDR3 coding sequence is TGTGCCAGCGCCGCACTTCCGACTAGTTCTAATGAGCAGTTCTTC. This codes for CASAALPTSSNEQFF.

This clonotype was seen more than once but under ten times. This rearrangement joins TRBV9 to TRBJ2-3; D unresolved. This CDR3 is built from 14 residues. Trimming pared 0 bases from V and 2 bases from J, leaving 7 bases between. Looked up from germline, CDR1 is SGDLS and CDR2 is YYNGEE. CDR3 loop: CASSVALPTDTQYF. The CDR3 region has the DNA TGTGCCAGCAGCGTAGCTCTCCCCACAGATACGCAGTATTTT.

V usage is TRBV5-1 and J usage is TRBJ2-7, with TRBD1 matching 8 bases. Per the germline V gene, CDR1 is SGHRS and CDR2 is YFSETQ. V was clipped by 4 bases and J by 9 bases; unmatched bases: 15. The CDR3 sequence is 15 residues long. The CDR3 nucleotides read TGCGCCAGCAGCCCCGGACAGGGTAGCCCAGGAGGGCAGTACTTC. It specifies CASSPGQGSPGGQYF.

This clonotype was observed a handful of times. The V gene is TRBV5-1, the J gene TRBJ2-5; perhaps TRBD1 as D (7 bases). Germline values: CDR1 SGHRS, CDR2 YFSETQ. The CDR3 extends over 15 amino acids. The V end lost 7 bases, the J end lost 4 bases, and 20 bases lay between the germline ends. As DNA, the CDR3 is TGCGCCAGCCAGTCAGGGGGAGGACAAGGAGAGACCCAGTACTTC. This gives the protein CASQSGGGQGETQYF.

Worth noting for this clonotype: The germline gene is not matched at one end of the junction; a read error may be the cause. This chain joins TRBV20-1 and TRBJ1-1, with 7 bases matching TRBD1. Looked up from germline, CDR1 is DFQATT and CDR2 is SNEGSKA (reference sequence). The CDR3 runs to 11 residues. The DNA of the CDR3 is TGCAGTGCTATCTTAGACAGGGAAGCCTTCTTT. Translated: CSAILDREAFF.

This clonotype turned up a few times. V usage is TRBV29-1 and J usage is TRBJ2-1; the D gene is possibly TRBD1 (6 bases). Trimming stripped 8 bases from V and 4 bases from J, with 15 bases between. The CDR3 length is 13 residues. Germline CDR1 SQVTM, CDR2 ANQGSEA. The CDR3 nucleotides read TGCAGCTTCAGGACAGCGAAATACAATGAGCAGTTCTTC. The encoded protein is CSFRTAKYNEQFF.

This clonotype occurred many times. The rearrangement uses TRBV12-3 or TRBV12-4 and TRBJ1-2, with D uncertain. V lost 2 bases to trimming and J lost 4 bases, with 8 bases between them. CDR3 length equals 13 residues. The CDR3 region is CASSLRGTYGYTF. CDR3 nucleotides: TGTGCCAGCAGTTTACGCGGTACCTATGGCTACACCTTC.

Points on this clonotype: A much bigger clone sits one base away, suggesting this may be a read error. The V and J genes are TRBV11-2 and TRBJ2-7, with 7 positions matching TRBD1. The closer fit of TRBJ2-5 to the DNA end suggests the J call may be wrong. Germline CDR1 is SGHAT and CDR2 is FQNNGV. The CDR3 runs 16 residues. CDR3 sequence: CASGSPRGQMGETQYF. The CDR3 DNA reads TGTGCCAGCGGCTCACCCCGGGGACAGATGGGAGAGACCCAGTACTTC.